This T cell receptor (beta chain) was recovered during a study of T cells expressing NK-cell markers. From germline, CDR1 is SGHVS and CDR2 FQNEAQ. The CDR3 is 15 amino acids. About this clonotype itself: The antigen is not known.

Study-wide points: Among CD8+ T cells from six donors, dominant NKG2C+ clonotypes accounted for roughly 1.0-7.0%.

TCRdb reprocessed the 5' RACE reads and keeps a single row for each CDR3 protein, giving no DNA. This sample's table reports 120,000 to 150,000 distinct CDR3 sequences. This receptor was taken from a man aged 18 to 30 in good health. Sequencing input: blood T cells: a sorted CD56 or NKG2C T cell subset, CD4+ or CD8+ T cells, or bulk PBMC T cells (not recorded which). The rearrangement links TRBV7-8 to TRBJ2-7. This CDR3 reads CASSLTGSSSYEQYF.